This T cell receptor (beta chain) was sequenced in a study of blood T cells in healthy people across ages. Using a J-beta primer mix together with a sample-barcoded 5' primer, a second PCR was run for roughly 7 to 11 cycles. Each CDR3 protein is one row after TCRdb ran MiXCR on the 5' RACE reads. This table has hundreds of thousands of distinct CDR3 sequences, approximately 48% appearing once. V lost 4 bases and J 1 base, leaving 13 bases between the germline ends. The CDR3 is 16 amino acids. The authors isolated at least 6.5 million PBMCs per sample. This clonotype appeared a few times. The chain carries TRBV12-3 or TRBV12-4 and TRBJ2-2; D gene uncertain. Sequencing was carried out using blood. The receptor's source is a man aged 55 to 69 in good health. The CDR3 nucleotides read TGTGCCAGCAGTTCATTAAGGGATGTGAACACCGGGGAGCTGTTTTTT. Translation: CASSSLRDVNTGELFF.